This T cell receptor beta chain derives from a study of shared clonotypes between healthy human individuals. Study-level results: Memory subsets generally showed smaller estimated richness than naive subsets did.

V lost 6 bases, J lost 3 bases, and 7 bases stayed unmatched. The CDR3 sequence is 16 residues long. Germline assignment: CDR1 MDHEN and CDR2 SYDVKM. For this clone: Its antigen is as yet unknown.

TCRdb's copy holds only in-frame clones and misses some; the assay was immunoSEQ multiplex PCR. The sample has roughly 2,500,000 clones, 80% to 95% seen once. The sample was naive CD4+ T cells from PBMCs. Subset denoted: CD45RA+ positively selected. This chain uses TRBV28 with TRBJ2-3, with 12 positions matching TRBD2. This sequence originates from a man younger than 35 in good health. Some clones in this sample may be carry-over from other donors' samples. The CDR3 DNA is TGTGCCAGCAGCCTACGGACTAGCGGGAAGACAGATACGCAGTATTTT. Its protein is CASSLRTSGKTDTQYF.